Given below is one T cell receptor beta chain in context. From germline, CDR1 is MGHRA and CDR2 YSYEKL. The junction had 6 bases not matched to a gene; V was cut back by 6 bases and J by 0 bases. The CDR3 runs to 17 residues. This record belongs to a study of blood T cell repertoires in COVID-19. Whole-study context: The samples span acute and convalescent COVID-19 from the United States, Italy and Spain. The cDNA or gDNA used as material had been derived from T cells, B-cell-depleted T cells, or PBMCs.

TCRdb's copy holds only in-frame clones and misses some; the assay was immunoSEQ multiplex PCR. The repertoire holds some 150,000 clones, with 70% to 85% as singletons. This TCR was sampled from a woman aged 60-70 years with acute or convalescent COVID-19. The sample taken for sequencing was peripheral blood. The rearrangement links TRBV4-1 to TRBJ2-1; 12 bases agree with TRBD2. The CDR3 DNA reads TGCGCCAGCAGAGAGGGACTAGCGGGTAGCTCCTACAATGAGCAGTTCTTC. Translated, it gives CASREGLAGSSYNEQFF.